Here is one T cell receptor (beta chain) with its context. Its antigen is unidentified. V was pared by 4 bases and J by 1 base, with 14 bases between. Germline loops: CDR1 SGHRS, CDR2 YFSETQ. The CDR3 extends over 15 amino acids. The sample is drawn from a study of a mutant IDH1 vaccine in newly diagnosed glioma. The time point: week 11, during vaccination. In the vaccine, a single dose held 300 ug of the mutant IDH1 20-mer peptide, along with topical imiquimod. TCRdb keeps only in-frame clones here, not all; method: immunoSEQ multiplex PCR. This table has tens of thousands of clones, roughly 70% appearing once.

The chain links TRBV5-1 to TRBJ1-1; no firm D call. The specimen comprised peripheral blood mononuclear cells (PBMCs), sampled from a glioma patient whose treatment included an IDH1 peptide vaccine. The receptor comes from a young man with glioma. Some clones in this sample may be carry-over from other donors' samples. The CDR3 coding sequence is TGCGCCAGCAGCGAGAAACGGGCCCCGAACACTGAAGCTTTCTTT. This gives the protein CASSEKRAPNTEAFF. The whole variable domain, filled in from reference TRBV5-1 and TRBJ1-1, reads KAGVTQTPRYLIKTRGQQVTLSCSPISGHRSVSWYQQTPGQGLQFLFEYFSETQRNKGNFPGRFSGRQFSNSRSEMNVSTLELGDSALYLCASSEKRAPNTEAFFGQGTRLTVV.